What follows are 16 T cell receptor beta chains derived from one specimen sequenced in a study of T cell changes during pregnancy in multiple sclerosis. Only in-frame clones appear in the TCRdb table, and some are missing; sequencing was by immunoSEQ multiplex PCR. The sample includes 20,000 to 30,000 clones, around 87% of them seen just once. The material sequenced was CD4+ T cells from peripheral blood mononuclear cells, taken in the second trimester of pregnancy. Receptors were obtained from a female donor in good health, enrolled as a control in a pregnancy study.

This chain links TRBV19 with TRBJ1-5, with no clear D. The germline V and J ends were trimmed by 7 bases and 0 bases, with 13 bases remaining between them. This CDR3 is 15 amino acids long. In germline, CDR1 is LNHDA, CDR2 SQIVND (reference sequence). Here the CDR3 DNA reads TGTGCCAGTACGGGAAATTTATATAGCAATCAGCCCCAGCATTTT. Its protein product is CASTGNLYSNQPQHF.

The V call is TRBV7-9, the J call TRBJ2-2; 7 bases map to TRBD1. With V trimmed by 7 bases and J by 2 bases, 13 bases remained unmatched. CDR3 size: 17 residues. The germline CDR1 and CDR2 sequences are SEHNR and FQNEAQ (reference sequence). In DNA form, the CDR3 reads TGTGCCAGCACCGGAGGTGGGGGACAGAGAAACACCGGGGAGCTGTTTTTT. The encoded protein is CASTGGGGQRNTGELFF.

V is TRBV11-2 and J is TRBJ1-2, with D tentatively TRBD1 (6 bases). The CDR3 extends over 13 amino acids. Germline V gene data show CDR1 as SGHAT and CDR2 as FQNNGV. V was shortened by 6 bases and J by 8 bases, with 16 bases between the two germline ends. DNA for the CDR3: TGTGCCAGCAGTTACCGGGGGGCGCAGGGCTACACCTTC. Protein product: CASSYRGAQGYTF.

The chain uses TRBV5-1 and TRBJ1-1, with 9 bases identical to TRBD1. V shed 0 bases, J shed 4 bases, and the junction held 4 bases outside the gene matches. In germline, CDR1 is SGHRS, CDR2 YFSETQ. This CDR3 has 15 residues. This CDR3 reads CASSLGGTGSTEAFF. CDR3 DNA sequence: TGCGCCAGCAGCTTGGGAGGGACAGGGAGCACTGAAGCTTTCTTT.

The chain couples TRBV5-1 to TRBJ2-7; D is possibly TRBD2 (5 bases). The V gene's germline CDR1 is SGHRS and CDR2 YFSETQ. V was shortened by 5 bases and J by 0 bases, with 12 bases between the two germline ends. The CDR3 sequence is 14 residues long. This CDR3 is CASRGEVSSYEQYF. The CDR3 coding sequence is TGCGCCAGCAGGGGAGAAGTTAGCTCCTACGAGCAGTACTTC.

The chain carries TRBV5-6 and TRBJ2-3; 9 bases line up with TRBD2. This CDR3 has 18 amino acids. CDR1 SGHDT and CDR2 YYEEEE come from the germline V gene. Unmatched junction bases numbered 10, after V lost 0 bases and J lost 2 bases. The CDR3 DNA is TGTGCCAGCAGCTTGGGGAAGATAGCGGGGGCCCTCACAGATACGCAGTATTTT. It yields the protein CASSLGKIAGALTDTQYF.

CDR3 DNA sequence: TGTGCCAGTAGTGGAGGGGTTACGCTGTTTTTT. Protein: CASSGGVTLFF. The genes are TRBV19 and TRBJ1-4, with D maybe TRBD1 (5 bases). V lost 5 bases to trimming and J lost 14 bases, with 12 bases between them. Per the germline V gene, CDR1 is LNHDA and CDR2 is SQIVND (reference sequence). The CDR3 sequence is 11 residues long.

This clone was seen only a few times. The rearrangement joins TRBV7-9 to TRBJ1-1; TRBD1 might be the D (5 bases). V was trimmed by 6 bases and J by 6 bases, leaving 29 bases between them. CDR1 and CDR2 (germline): SEHNR, FQNEAQ (reference sequence). The CDR3 loop spans 18 amino acids. The CDR3 region is CASRGRVVTEGIFAEAFF. As DNA, the CDR3 is TGTGCCAGCAGGGGCAGGGTCGTTACAGAAGGAATCTTCGCTGAAGCTTTCTTT.

The chain combines TRBV7-2 with TRBJ2-3, with 7 nucleotides matching TRBD2. The CDR3 contains 16 residues. Germline values: CDR1 SGHTA, CDR2 FQGNSA. The J segment lost 4 bases and the V segment lost 1 base, leaving 8 bases of the junction unmatched. CDR3 region: CASSLVAGAGSDTQYF. In DNA form, the CDR3 reads TGTGCCAGCAGCTTAGTTGCGGGAGCGGGCTCAGATACGCAGTATTTT.

J is TRBJ1-6 and V is TRBV19, with D perhaps TRBD1 (6 bases). The CDR3 is made up of 16 amino acids. Germline-derived CDR1 and CDR2 are LNHDA and SQIVND (reference sequence). V was pared by 5 bases and J by 3 bases, with 14 bases between. The chain's CDR3 is CASSPRGGLYNSPLHF. The CDR3 DNA reads as TGTGCCAGTAGTCCCCGGGGGGGGCTCTATAATTCACCCCTCCACTTT.

This sequence joins TRBV19 and TRBJ2-1, with 12 bases lining up with TRBD2. The germline V gene encodes CDR1 LNHDA and CDR2 SQIVND (reference sequence). The J segment lost 9 bases and the V segment lost 7 bases, leaving 13 bases of the junction unmatched. The CDR3 is made up of 16 amino acids. The CDR3: CASTPNRLAGVGEQFF. The CDR3 bases are TGTGCCAGTACTCCTAATAGACTAGCGGGAGTTGGTGAGCAGTTCTTC.

The chain employs TRBV10-2 and TRBJ2-1; TRBD2 matches at 10 bases. The V and J ends lost 7 bases and 9 bases, in that order; junction bases with no gene match: 12. The CDR3 runs to 15 residues. Germline CDR1 reads WSHSY; CDR2 reads SAAADI. DNA for the CDR3: TGCGCCAGCATCGGACTAGCGGAAATCCGGCGTGAGCAGTTCTTC. Translating gives CASIGLAEIRREQFF.

CDR3 sequence: CASSIGARSPLHF. CDR3 sequence (DNA): TGTGCCAGTAGTATAGGGGCGCGATCACCCCTCCACTTT. The V gene is TRBV19, the J gene TRBJ1-6; D is uncertain. Germline V gene lookup returns CDR1 LNHDA and CDR2 SQIVND (reference sequence). This CDR3 is 13 amino acids long. The ends were cut back, 1 base at V and 10 bases at J, with 8 bases in the middle.

V usage is TRBV5-4 and J usage is TRBJ2-4, with 7 nucleotides matching TRBD2. The V segment lost 9 bases and the J segment 7 bases; nucleotides outside the gene matches: 4. The CDR3 is 11 amino acids. In germline, CDR1 is SGHNT, CDR2 YYREEE (reference sequence). The CDR3 is CATQRGNIQYF. The DNA for the CDR3 is TGTGCCACCCAGCGGGGCAACATTCAGTACTTC.

The chain combines TRBV7-2 with TRBJ2-7, with a weak D call TRBD1 (6 bases). This CDR3 contains 16 residues. V was shortened by 1 base and J by 2 bases, with 15 bases between the two germline ends. CDR1 SGHTA and CDR2 FQGNSA come from the germline V gene. This chain's CDR3 is CASSLDVGRGAYEQYF. The CDR3 DNA follows: TGTGCCAGCAGCTTAGACGTAGGCAGGGGTGCCTACGAGCAGTACTTC.

The CDR3 DNA sequence: TGTGCCAGCAGTTACAGCTCCTTGGCACATCAGCCCCAGCATTTT. Translated, it gives CASSYSSLAHQPQHF. V and J are TRBV28 and TRBJ1-5; D not resolved. V gave up 4 bases and J gave up 5 bases, with 15 bases separating them. The CDR3 is 15 residues long. CDR1 and CDR2 (germline): MDHEN, SYDVKM.